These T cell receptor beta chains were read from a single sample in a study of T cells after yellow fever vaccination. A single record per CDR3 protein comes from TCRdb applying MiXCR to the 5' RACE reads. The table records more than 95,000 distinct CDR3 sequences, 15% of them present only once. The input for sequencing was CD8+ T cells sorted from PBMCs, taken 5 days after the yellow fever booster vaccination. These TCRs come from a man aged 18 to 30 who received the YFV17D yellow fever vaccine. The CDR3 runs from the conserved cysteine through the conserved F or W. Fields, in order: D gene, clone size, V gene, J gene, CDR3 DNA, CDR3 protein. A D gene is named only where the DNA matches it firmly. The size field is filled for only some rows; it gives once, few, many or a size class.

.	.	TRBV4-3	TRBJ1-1	TGCGCCAGCAGCCAAGATGGCAGGTGGAGTGAAGCTTTCTTT	CASSQDGRWSEAFF
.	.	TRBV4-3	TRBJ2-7	TGCGCCAGCAGCCAAGAGGCTGCGACCTACGAGCAGTACTTC	CASSQEAATYEQYF
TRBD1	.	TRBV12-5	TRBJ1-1	TGTGCTAGTGCCGGGACAGGGGCCAACACTGAAGCTTTCTTT	CASAGTGANTEAFF
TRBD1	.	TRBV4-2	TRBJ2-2	TGTGCCAGCAGCCAAGGTCCTTGGGACAGCCTCACCGGGGAGCTGTTTTTT	CASSQGPWDSLTGELFF
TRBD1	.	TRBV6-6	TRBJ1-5	TGTGCCATCGGTGGACAGGACTACTATAGCAATCAGCCCCAGCATTTT	CAIGGQDYYSNQPQHF
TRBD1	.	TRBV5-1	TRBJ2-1	TGCGCCAGCAGCAAGGGACAGGGGGATGAACAGTTCTTC	CASSKGQGDEQFF
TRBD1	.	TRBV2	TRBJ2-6	TGTGCCAGCGGGGTGAGCCGGGACAGGTTCGACTCTGGGGCCAACGTCCTGACTTTC	CASGVSRDRFDSGANVLTF
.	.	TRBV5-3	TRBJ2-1	TGTGCCAGAAGCTTAAGGACGAGGTGCTCCTACAATGAGCAGTTCTTC	CARSLRTRCSYNEQFF
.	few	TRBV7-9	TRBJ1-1	TGTGCCAGCGAGGGCTTGGGGACTGAAGCTTTCTTT	CASEGLGTEAFF
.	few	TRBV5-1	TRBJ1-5	TGCGCCAGCAGCGCCGGGACAAATAGCAATCAGCCCCAGCATTTT	CASSAGTNSNQPQHF
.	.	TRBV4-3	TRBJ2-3	TGCGCCAGCAGCCAAGATGACAGAACCACAGATACGCAGTATTTT	CASSQDDRTTDTQYF
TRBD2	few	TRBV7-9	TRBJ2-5	TGTGCCAGCAGCTCGGGACTAGCGGGGGAGACCCAGTACTTC	CASSSGLAGETQYF
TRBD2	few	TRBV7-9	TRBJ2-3	TGTGCCAGCAGCTTATCGCGTCTAGGGCAGCGGGGGGGCCGGTGGCCAGATACGCAGTATTTT	CASSLSRLGQRGGRWPDTQYF
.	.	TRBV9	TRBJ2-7	TGTGCCAGCAGCGAATACAGGGTAGACCACGAGCAGTACTTC	CASSEYRVDHEQYF
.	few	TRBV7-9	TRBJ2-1	TGTGCCAGCAGCTTGCGGATTGAAAGAGCTCTCAATGAGCAGTTCTTC	CASSLRIERALNEQFF
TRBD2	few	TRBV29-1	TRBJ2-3	TGCAGCGTTGTACTAGCGGGGAGCACAGATACGCAGTATTTT	CSVVLAGSTDTQYF
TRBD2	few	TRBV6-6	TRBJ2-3	TGTGCCAGCAGACAGACTAGCGGGAGCACAGATACGCAGTATTTT	CASRQTSGSTDTQYF
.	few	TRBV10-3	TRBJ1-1	TGTGCCATCAGTGATGGGGGGAGTTTGACTGAAGCTTTCTTT	CAISDGGSLTEAFF
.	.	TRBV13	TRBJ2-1	TGTGCCAGCAGCACCCTGGGTCAGAATGAGCAGTTCTTC	CASSTLGQNEQFF
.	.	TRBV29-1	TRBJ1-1	TGCAGCGTCTCCGGGAGGGGGACGCACACTGAAGCTTTCTTT	CSVSGRGTHTEAFF
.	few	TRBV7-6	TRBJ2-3	TGTGCCAGCAGCTTAAATACGGGATCCACAGATACGCAGTATTTT	CASSLNTGSTDTQYF
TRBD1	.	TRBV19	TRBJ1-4	TGTGCCAGTGAGGGACAGGGGAAAGAAAAACTGTTTTTT	CASEGQGKEKLFF
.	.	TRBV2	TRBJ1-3	TGTGCCAGCTCGTACGTTGTGGGGACTCCCTCTGGAAACACCATATATTTT	CASSYVVGTPSGNTIYF
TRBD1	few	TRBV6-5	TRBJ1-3	TGTGCCAGCAGCTTGACAGGGGTGGACACCATATATTTT	CASSLTGVDTIYF
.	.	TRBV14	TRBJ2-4	TGTGCCAGCAGCCTAACAGGGATCGCTGACATTCAGTACTTC	CASSLTGIADIQYF
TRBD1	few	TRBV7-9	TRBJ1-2	TGTGCCAGCAGCTCAGGGGACAGGGTTCACTATGGCTACACCTTC	CASSSGDRVHYGYTF
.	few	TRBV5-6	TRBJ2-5	TGTGCCAGCAGCGTGGACACCCGGGCCCAGTACTTC	CASSVDTRAQYF
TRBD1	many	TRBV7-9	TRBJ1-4	TGTGCCAGCAGCTTAGGAGGGACAGGAAGTAATGAAAAACTGTTTTTT	CASSLGGTGSNEKLFF
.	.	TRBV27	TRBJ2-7	TGTGCCAGCAGTTTAATCTACGGGGCCTACGAGCAGTACTTC	CASSLIYGAYEQYF
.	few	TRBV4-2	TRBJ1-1	TGTGCCAGCAGCCAAAATGGGGGGCGAGGCACTGAAGCTTTCTTT	CASSQNGGRGTEAFF
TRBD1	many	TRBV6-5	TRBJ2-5	TGTGCCAGCAGTTACTCGACAGGGGGCGGGAAGACCCAGTACTTC	CASSYSTGGGKTQYF
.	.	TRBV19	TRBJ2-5	TGTGCCAGTAGTATAGCGGCTACCCAGTACTTC	CASSIAATQYF
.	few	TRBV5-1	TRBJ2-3	TGCGCCAGCAGCACCCTCCCTCCGGCGGACCGCACAGATACGCAGTATTTT	CASSTLPPADRTDTQYF
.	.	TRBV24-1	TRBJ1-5	TGTGCCACCAGTGATGGGGGGAATCAGCCCCAGCATTTT	CATSDGGNQPQHF
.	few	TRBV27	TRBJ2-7	TGTGCCAGCAGTTATGGGCCTGTCTACGAGCAGTACTTC	CASSYGPVYEQYF
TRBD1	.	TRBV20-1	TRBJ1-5	TGCAGTGCTAGGGACAGGGAAGGGCAGCCCCAGCATTTT	CSARDREGQPQHF
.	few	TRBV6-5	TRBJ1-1	TGTGCCAGCAGTTCCCAGTCGGGGTACGCTGAAGCTTTCTTT	CASSSQSGYAEAFF
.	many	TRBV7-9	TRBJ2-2	TGTGCCAGCAGCTCCCGGGGGACCGGGGAGCTGTTTTTT	CASSSRGTGELFF
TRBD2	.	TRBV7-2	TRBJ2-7	TGTGCCAGCAGCTTAAAAGAAACTAGCGTGCTCTACGAGCAGTACTTC	CASSLKETSVLYEQYF
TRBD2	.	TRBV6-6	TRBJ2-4	TGTGCCAGCGAACTCCAGGGAGGGGTAGCCAAAAACATTCAGTACTTC	CASELQGGVAKNIQYF
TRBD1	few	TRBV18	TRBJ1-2	TGTGCCAGCTCACCCAACAGGGGGAAAAACTATGGCTACACCTTC	CASSPNRGKNYGYTF
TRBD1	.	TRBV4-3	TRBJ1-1	TGCGCCAGCAGCCAAGGGCCGACAGGGGCCACGGGAGCTTTCTTT	CASSQGPTGATGAFF
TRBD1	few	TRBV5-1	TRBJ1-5	TGCGCCAGCAGCTTGCTGTATCCCAGGGGGGATCAGCCCCAGCATTTT	CASSLLYPRGDQPQHF
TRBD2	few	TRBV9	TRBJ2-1	TGTGCCAGCAGCGTAGAGGCTAGCGGGGTAGGCAATGAGCAGTTCTTC	CASSVEASGVGNEQFF
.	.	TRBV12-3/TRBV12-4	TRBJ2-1	TGTGCCAGCAGCTGGGGGGCCGACCTCAGCAATGAGCAGTTCTTC	CASSWGADLSNEQFF
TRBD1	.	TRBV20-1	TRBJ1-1	TGCAGTGCTAGAAGACAGGGGGTGAACACTGAAGCTTTCTTT	CSARRQGVNTEAFF
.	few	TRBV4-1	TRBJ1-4	TGCGCCAGCAGTGAGGCAACTAATGAAAAACTGTTTTTT	CASSEATNEKLFF